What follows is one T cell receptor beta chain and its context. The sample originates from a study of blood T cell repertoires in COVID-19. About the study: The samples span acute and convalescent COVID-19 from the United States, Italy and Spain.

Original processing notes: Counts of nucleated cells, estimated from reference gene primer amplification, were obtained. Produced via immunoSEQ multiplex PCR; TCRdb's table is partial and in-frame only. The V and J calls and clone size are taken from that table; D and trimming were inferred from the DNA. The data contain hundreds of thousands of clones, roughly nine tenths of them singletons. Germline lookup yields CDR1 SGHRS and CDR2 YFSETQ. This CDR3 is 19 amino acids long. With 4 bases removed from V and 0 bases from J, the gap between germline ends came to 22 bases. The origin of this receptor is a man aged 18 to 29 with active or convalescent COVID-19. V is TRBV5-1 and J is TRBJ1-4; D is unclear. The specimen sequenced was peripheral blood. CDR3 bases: TGCGCCAGCAGCGCCACCGTAACAGCTCAGTCCGCAACTAATGAAAAACTGTTTTTT. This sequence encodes CASSATVTAQSATNEKLFF.